These 29 T cell receptor beta chains were all obtained from the same sample, sequenced in a study of cytomegalovirus exposure and HLA in healthy donors (dated by TCRdb to about 2017). The library was built by means of the immunoSEQ multiplex PCR assay. A mixture of 60 forward primers for TCR Vbeta segments and 13 reverse primers for TCR Jbeta segments was used in the multiplex PCR. TCRdb limited this immuneACCESS table to in-frame rearrangements with V and J called. A share of clones is missing; checked studies link under half to unresolved V genes, and the rest is unexplained. Here the sample has 100,000 to 150,000 clones; 65% to 85% occur a single time. The ten largest clones take up 3% to 4% of the sample. The sequencing sample was made of PBMCs. These receptors all stem from a man younger than 30 in good health and CMV-seropositive.

The sample holds a few counts of this clone. The chain links TRBV19 to TRBJ2-2; 10 bases align to TRBD1. The V gene's germline CDR1 is LNHDA and CDR2 SQIVND (reference sequence). The length of the CDR3 is 15 residues. V lost 6 bases to trimming and J lost 4 bases; unmatched junction nucleotides: 5. This chain's CDR3 is CASSAGQGGTGELFF. CDR3 DNA: TGTGCCAGTAGCGCCGGACAGGGGGGCACCGGGGAGCTGTTTTTT.

J is TRBJ2-2 and V is TRBV10-1; D unclear. This CDR3 spans 13 amino acids. V lost 5 bases and J lost 6, with 10 bases in between. The germline V gene has CDR1 WNHNN and CDR2 SYGVQD (reference sequence). CDR3 sequence (DNA): TGCGCCAGCAGTTTTTCCCCCGCCGGGGAGCTGTTTTTT. Its translation is CASSFSPAGELFF.

This sequence joins TRBV5-1 and TRBJ2-5, with TRBD2 identical over 9 bases. V lost 3 bases to trimming and J lost 1 base; unmatched junction nucleotides: 7. This CDR3 is built from 16 residues. CDR1 is SGHRS, CDR2 YFSETQ, per germline. The CDR3 nucleotides are TGCGCCAGCAGCTCCTTCAGCGGGGGGTTCCAAGAGACCCAGTACTTC. Translation gives CASSSFSGGFQETQYF.

The J gene is TRBJ2-1, the V gene TRBV6-1, with 8 bases matching TRBD1. Germline assignment: CDR1 MNHNS and CDR2 SASEGT. The CDR3 length is 17 residues. J lost 7 bases, V lost 4 bases, and 15 bases had no gene match. The CDR3 protein is CASSAQHWRTGSNEQFF. The DNA of the CDR3 is TGTGCCAGCAGTGCCCAGCATTGGAGGACAGGGTCGAATGAGCAGTTCTTC.

The chain uses TRBV6-4 and TRBJ1-1; possible D gene TRBD1, 6 bases. The germline V and J ends were trimmed by 2 bases and 4 bases, with 14 bases remaining between them. Looked up from germline, CDR1 is MRHNA and CDR2 is SNTAGT. This CDR3 comprises 15 residues. CDR3 amino acids: CASSDHGQQGTEAFF. The DNA for the CDR3 is TGTGCCAGCAGTGACCATGGACAGCAGGGCACTGAAGCTTTCTTT.

V usage is TRBV7-9 and J usage is TRBJ2-3; 8 bases fit TRBD1. The V segment lost 3 bases and the J segment 0 bases; nucleotides outside the gene matches: 11. The CDR3 runs 18 residues. The germline V gene has CDR1 SEHNR and CDR2 FQNEAQ (reference sequence). DNA for the CDR3: TGTGCCAGCAGCTTCCAACCGGGACAGGAGACTAGCACAGATACGCAGTATTTT. Protein sequence: CASSFQPGQETSTDTQYF.

This clone was counted between two and nine times. The CDR3 loop is CASSPWGQSNQPQHF. The CDR3 DNA follows: TGTGCCAGCAGTCCTTGGGGGCAGAGCAATCAGCCCCAGCATTTT. The chain has TRBV6-6 and TRBJ1-5; TRBD1 might be the D (6 bases). This CDR3 spans 15 amino acids. The V and J ends lost 5 bases and 1 base respectively, with 12 bases between them. Germline CDR1 is MNHNY and CDR2 is SVGAGI (reference sequence).

The chain uses TRBV5-1 and TRBJ2-3, with D maybe TRBD2 (7 bases). The CDR3 spans 15 residues. V was clipped by 6 bases and J by 2 bases, with 16 bases between them. Germline CDR1 SGHRS, CDR2 YFSETQ. CDR3 in DNA: TGCGCCAGCATCGGAGGGGGGGCTGTCACAGATACGCAGTATTTT. Residues: CASIGGGAVTDTQYF. Combining the CDR3 with reference TRBV5-1 and TRBJ2-3 gives the whole variable domain KAGVTQTPRYLIKTRGQQVTLSCSPISGHRSVSWYQQTPGQGLQFLFEYFSETQRNKGNFPGRFSGRQFSNSRSEMNVSTLELGDSALYLCASIGGGAVTDTQYFGPGTRLTVL.

CDR3 sequence: CASRLSREDTEAFF. CDR3 DNA sequence: TGCGCCAGCAGACTCAGCCGGGAGGACACTGAAGCTTTCTTT. V and J are TRBV4-1 and TRBJ1-1, with no clear D. Deletions cut 6 bases from V and 3 bases from J, with 14 bases between. Germline V CDR1 and CDR2: MGHRA, YSYEKL. This CDR3 has 14 residues.

This clone was detected once. This chain connects TRBV5-1 to TRBJ1-6; TRBD1 agrees at 8 bases. This CDR3 contains 17 residues. Per germline, CDR1 SGHRS and CDR2 YFSETQ. Losses at the gene ends were 4 bases for V and 2 bases for J; bases not matched to a gene: 8. The CDR3 region has the DNA TGCGCCAGCAGCCCAGTGGGACAGGCGGCCTATAATTCACCCCTCCACTTT. Protein sequence: CASSPVGQAAYNSPLHF.

The V gene is TRBV9, the J gene TRBJ1-1, with D unresolved. In germline, CDR1 is SGDLS, CDR2 YYNGEE. The V end was cut by 5 bases, the J end by 0 bases, with 8 bases between. This CDR3 contains 13 residues. The DNA for the CDR3 is TGTGCCAGCAGTCGTGGCATGAACACTGAAGCTTTCTTT. It is translated as CASSRGMNTEAFF.

A few counts support this clone. V is TRBV4-3 and J is TRBJ1-1; 7 bases are shared with TRBD1. With 4 bases clipped from V and 4 bases from J, the junction kept 9 bases outside the gene matches. The CDR3 spans 15 residues. Germline CDR1 reads LGHNA; CDR2 reads YSLEER. DNA of the CDR3: TGCGCCAGCAGCCTTAGACAGGGTCTCGGCACTGAAGCTTTCTTT. This sequence encodes CASSLRQGLGTEAFF.

The V and J genes are TRBV19 and TRBJ1-4, with D unresolved. Germline CDR1 and CDR2: LNHDA and SQIVND (reference sequence). V was shortened by 7 bases and J by 7 bases, with 10 bases between the two germline ends. This CDR3 is 12 amino acids long. CDR3 in amino acids: CASTALGEKLFF. The CDR3 nucleotides read TGTGCCAGTACAGCGTTGGGTGAAAAACTGTTTTTT.

This clone was seen a handful of times. The gene calls are TRBV27 and TRBJ2-1, with TRBD1 matching 8 bases. The CDR3 is made up of 17 amino acids. V shed 2 bases and J 6 bases; nucleotides not matched to a gene: 12. Germline V lookup: CDR1 MNHEY, CDR2 SMNVEV (reference sequence). This CDR3 is CASSLIQLQGAGNEQFF. The CDR3 nucleotides are TGTGCCAGCAGTTTAATTCAATTGCAGGGGGCGGGCAATGAGCAGTTCTTC.

About this clone itself: Sequence at one end of the junction differs from germline and may be a read error. The chain has TRBV6-1 and TRBJ2-1; TRBD1 matches at 10 bases. The CDR3 totals 14 residues. CDR1 is MNHNS, CDR2 SASEGT, per germline. The CDR3 protein is CASREAGQGNEQFF. In DNA, the CDR3 is TGTGCCAGCAGGGAAGCGGGACAGGGGAATGAGCAGTTCTTC.

This clone has more than one count but fewer than ten. The chain recombines TRBV5-6 with TRBJ2-7; D is uncertain. CDR3 size: 14 residues. The V gene's germline CDR1 is SGHDT and CDR2 YYEEEE. Between the trimmed V and J ends, which lost 2 bases and 3 bases, there was a span of 12 bases. The CDR3 protein is CASSFRYSYYEQYF. CDR3 in DNA: TGTGCCAGCAGCTTCAGATACAGCTACTACGAGCAGTACTTC.

This clone was detected only a few times. The chain links TRBV5-4 to TRBJ2-3, with D perhaps matching TRBD1 (6 bases). Germline V lookup: CDR1 SGHNT, CDR2 YYREEE (reference sequence). V was shortened by 2 bases and J by 1 base, with 14 bases between the two germline ends. The CDR3 consists of 16 residues. The CDR3 reads CASSFPGDRGTDTQYF. CDR3 sequence (DNA): TGTGCCAGCAGCTTCCCAGGGGATCGGGGCACAGATACGCAGTATTTT. Full variable domain (remainder filled in from reference TRBV5-4 and TRBJ2-3): ETGVTQSPTHLIKTRGQQVTLRCSSQSGHNTVSWYQQALGQGPQFIFQYYREEENGRGNFPPRFSGLQFPNYSSELNVNALELDDSALYLCASSFPGDRGTDTQYFGPGTRLTVL.

This clone has a single count. This chain connects TRBV7-2 to TRBJ2-2, with TRBD2 matching 7 bases. The CDR3 is 15 residues long. V lost 1 base, J lost 6 bases, and 5 bases stayed unmatched. Germline assignment: CDR1 SGHTA and CDR2 FQGNSA. The CDR3 here is CASSLVSGGSGELFF. The CDR3 coding sequence is TGTGCCAGCAGCTTAGTGTCGGGGGGATCCGGGGAGCTGTTTTTT.

CDR3 coding DNA: TGTGCCAGCAGCTCTCGGGGCACCGGGGAGCTGTTTTTT. It yields the protein CASSSRGTGELFF. This chain links TRBV11-2 with TRBJ2-2, with a tentative D call TRBD2 (5 bases). Trimming left V 4 bases short and J 4 bases short, with 7 bases between. Looked up from germline, CDR1 is SGHAT and CDR2 is FQNNGV. CDR3 length: 13 residues.

This chain links TRBV6-1 with TRBJ1-3; maybe TRBD1 (5 bases). Germline CDR1 and CDR2: MNHNS and SASEGT. The CDR3 runs 15 residues. V shed 1 base and J shed 1 base, with 8 bases lying between them. CDR3 nucleotide sequence: TGTGCCAGCAGTGAAGGGAGGGGATCTGGAAACACCATATATTTT. This encodes CASSEGRGSGNTIYF.

The chain recombines TRBV30 with TRBJ2-1, with 7 bases that match TRBD1. The V gene end was trimmed by 4 bases and the J gene end by 8 bases; junction bases not matched to a gene: 14. Germline V gives CDR1 GTSNPN, CDR2 SVGIG (reference sequence). The CDR3 runs 15 residues. The CDR3 reads CAWTRYRGRGHEQFF. As DNA, the CDR3 is TGTGCCTGGACTCGCTACAGGGGCAGGGGACATGAGCAGTTCTTC.

This clone occurred a few times. V is TRBV5-4 and J is TRBJ1-1; possible D gene TRBD1, 5 bases. CDR1 is SGHNT, CDR2 YYREEE, per germline (reference sequence). V lost 3 bases, J lost 1 base, and 13 bases lay in between. The CDR3 is 15 residues long. The CDR3 DNA is TGTGCCAGCAGCTCGGGTGGGGCCGGGAACACTGAAGCTTTCTTT. This translates into CASSSGGAGNTEAFF.

The V gene is TRBV11-2, the J gene TRBJ2-3; tentatively, D is TRBD1 (6 bases). Germline V gene lookup returns CDR1 SGHAT and CDR2 FQNNGV. Between the trimmed V and J ends, which lost 5 bases and 0 bases, there was a span of 12 bases. The CDR3 runs to 15 residues. This CDR3 reads CASSPGHTSTDTQYF. As DNA, the CDR3 is TGTGCCAGCAGCCCGGGACACACTAGCACAGATACGCAGTATTTT.

The chain joins TRBV5-1 to TRBJ1-3; 7 bases map to TRBD1. The V segment lost 4 bases and the J segment 0 bases; nucleotides outside the gene matches: 4. The CDR3 is 15 amino acids. Germline CDR1 reads SGHRS; CDR2 reads YFSETQ. The DNA for the CDR3 is TGCGCCAGCAGCCTGGGACAGAACTCTGGAAACACCATATATTTT. Translation gives CASSLGQNSGNTIYF.

The chain joins TRBV12-5 to TRBJ2-3; D gene uncertain. The CDR3 has 16 amino acids. V shed 2 bases and J shed 1 base, with 13 bases lying between them. Per the germline V gene, CDR1 is LGHNT and CDR2 is FRNRAP. CDR3 DNA sequence: TGTGCTAGTGGTTTGACCCGGCTAGAGGGCACAGATACGCAGTATTTT. This gives the protein CASGLTRLEGTDTQYF. Together with reference TRBV12-5 and TRBJ2-3, the CDR3 gives the full variable domain: DARVTQTPRHKVTEMGQEVTMRCQPILGHNTVFWYRQTMMQGLELLAYFRNRAPLDDSGMPKDRFSAEMPDATLATLKIQPSEPRDSAVYFCASGLTRLEGTDTQYFGPGTRLTVL.

The chain's CDR3 is CASSMTSLPYNSPLHF. Written as DNA, the CDR3 is TGTGCCAGTAGTATGACTTCATTACCTTATAATTCACCCCTCCACTTT. The rearrangement joins TRBV19 to TRBJ1-6; D remains unclear. Trimming removed 3 bases at V and 4 bases at J, with 13 bases between. Germline V gene lookup returns CDR1 LNHDA and CDR2 SQIVND (reference sequence). The CDR3 loop spans 16 amino acids.

The V call is TRBV5-1, the J call TRBJ2-5; 7 bases align to TRBD1. The CDR3 extends over 16 amino acids. Losses at the gene ends were 2 bases for V and 4 bases for J; bases not matched to a gene: 11. Germline CDR1 and CDR2: SGHRS and YFSETQ. The CDR3 is CASSFYRQGGGETQYF. The CDR3 region has the DNA TGCGCCAGCAGCTTTTATCGACAGGGTGGAGGAGAGACCCAGTACTTC.

The gene calls are TRBV10-1 and TRBJ2-5; a weak D match, TRBD2 (5 bases). Germline V lookup: CDR1 WNHNN, CDR2 SYGVQD (reference sequence). Trimming left V 0 bases short and J 7 bases short, with 9 bases between. There are 13 residues in the CDR3. CDR3 nucleotide sequence: TGCGCCAGCAGTGAGTCTACCCGGGGGACCCAGTACTTC. Protein sequence: CASSESTRGTQYF.

Notes on this clone: The same CDR3 also results from other DNA sequences found in this sample. This sequence joins TRBV10-3 and TRBJ2-3; 9 nucleotides line up with TRBD2. This CDR3 is built from 18 residues. The V segment lost 1 base and the J segment 2 bases; nucleotides outside the gene matches: 10. CDR1 and CDR2 (germline): ENHRY, SYGVKD. Here the CDR3 reads CAISEYPASGEYTDTQYF. In DNA form, the CDR3 reads TGTGCCATCAGTGAGTATCCGGCTAGCGGGGAGTACACAGATACGCAGTATTTT.